This TCR beta chain was documented in a study of metastatic and nonmetastatic thyroid tumors. Background on the study: The comparison covered peripheral blood and tumor or nodule tissue in malignant and benign thyroid patients. Study-wide points: Benign nodules reportedly had significantly lower TCR beta diversity than malignant thyroid tumors in blood and tumor.

Germline V gene sequence: CDR1 KGHDR, CDR2 SFDVKD. The CDR3 length is 15 residues. J gave up 5 bases and V 4 bases, and 7 bases lay outside the gene matches. Each patient went into thyroid surgery without having received any treatment. Original processing methods: Clinicopathological groups differed in CDR3, with these differences serving to build a distant-metastasis classifier for papillary thyroid cancer. TCRdb redid the clone calls on the PCR reads using MiXCR. These V and J calls rely on TCRdb rather than the paper's analysis. The sample records approximately 50,000 clones, 4% to 5% being singletons. Many counts were recorded for this clone. Antigen specificity is unknown.

Sequences were obtained from blood. The chain has TRBV24-1 and TRBJ2-3, with 8 bases that match TRBD1. The sequence came from a female donor with papillary thyroid cancer or a benign thyroid nodule (not recorded which). Some clones in this sample may be carry-over from other donors' samples. CDR3 nucleotides: TGTGCCACCAGTGACCCGGCAGGGGGCGGAGATACGCAGTATTTT. Translation: CATSDPAGGGDTQYF.